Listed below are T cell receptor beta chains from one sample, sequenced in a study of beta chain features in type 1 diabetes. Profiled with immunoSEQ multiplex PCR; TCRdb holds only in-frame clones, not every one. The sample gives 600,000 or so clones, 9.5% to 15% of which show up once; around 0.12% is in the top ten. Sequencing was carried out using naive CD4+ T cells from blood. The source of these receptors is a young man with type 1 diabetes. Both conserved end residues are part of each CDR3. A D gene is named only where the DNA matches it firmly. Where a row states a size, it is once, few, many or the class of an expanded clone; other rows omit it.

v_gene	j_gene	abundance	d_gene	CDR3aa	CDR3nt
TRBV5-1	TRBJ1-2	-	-	CASGGTGKYGYTF	TGCGCCAGCGGAGGAACAGGGAAGTATGGCTACACCTTC
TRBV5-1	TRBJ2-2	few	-	CASSGSGGPNTGELFF	TGCGCCAGCAGCGGAAGTGGGGGCCCGAACACCGGGGAGCTGTTTTTT
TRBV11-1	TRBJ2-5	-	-	CASTNPGKETQYF	TGTGCCAGCACCAATCCAGGGAAAGAGACCCAGTACTTC
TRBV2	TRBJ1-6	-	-	CASSQGSYNSPLHF	TGTGCCAGTTCCCAGGGCTCCTATAATTCACCCCTCCACTTT
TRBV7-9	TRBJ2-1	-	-	CASSLVLQEQFF	TGTGCCAGCAGCTTAGTCCTTCAGGAGCAGTTCTTC
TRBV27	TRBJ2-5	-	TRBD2	CASSLLTSGALGETQYF	TGTGCCAGCAGTTTACTGACTAGCGGGGCCCTCGGGGAGACCCAGTACTTC
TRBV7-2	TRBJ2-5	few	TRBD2	CASSSLRTTLAVQETQYF	TGTGCCAGCAGCTCACTGAGGACCACTCTAGCGGTACAAGAGACCCAGTACTTC
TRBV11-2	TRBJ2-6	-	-	CASLLAGANVLTF	TGTGCCAGCTTACTTGCCGGGGCCAACGTCCTGACTTTC
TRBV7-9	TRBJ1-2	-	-	CASSQLNYGYTF	TGTGCCAGCAGCCAACTAAACTATGGCTACACCTTC
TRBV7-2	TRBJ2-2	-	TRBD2	CASSLAAPRGTGELFF	TGTGCCAGCAGCTTAGCTGCACCGCGGGGGACCGGGGAGCTGTTTTTT
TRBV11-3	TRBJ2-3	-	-	CASGTDTQYF	TGTGCCAGCGGAACAGATACGCAGTATTTT
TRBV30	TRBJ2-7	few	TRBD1	CAWSAGTGEHEQYF	TGTGCCTGGAGTGCCGGGACAGGGGAACACGAGCAGTACTTC
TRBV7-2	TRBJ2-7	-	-	CASSSRFRGDEQYF	TGTGCCAGCAGCTCCCGGTTCCGTGGGGACGAGCAGTACTTC
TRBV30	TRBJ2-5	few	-	CAWTPRLTGKETQYF	TGTGCCTGGACCCCCCGCCTGACTGGTAAAGAGACCCAGTACTTC
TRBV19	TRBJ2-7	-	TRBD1	CASHTGGFYEQYF	TGTGCCAGCCACACAGGGGGCTTCTACGAGCAGTACTTC
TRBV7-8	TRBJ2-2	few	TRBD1	CASRQSGTGQGGELFF	TGTGCCAGCAGACAATCCGGGACAGGGCAGGGCGGGGAGCTGTTTTTT
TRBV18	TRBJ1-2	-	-	CASSPLEGPYGYTF	TGTGCCAGCTCACCACTAGAGGGGCCATATGGCTACACCTTC
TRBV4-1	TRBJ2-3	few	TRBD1	CASSQDPKGAADTQYF	TGCGCCAGCAGCCAAGATCCTAAGGGGGCCGCAGATACGCAGTATTTT
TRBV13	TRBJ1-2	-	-	CASSKGRANYGYTF	TGTGCCAGCAGCAAAGGCAGGGCCAACTATGGCTACACCTTC
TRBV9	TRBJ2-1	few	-	CASSVAATPYNEQFF	TGTGCCAGCAGCGTAGCTGCGACACCCTACAATGAGCAGTTCTTC
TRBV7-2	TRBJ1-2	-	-	CASSLAETVGYGYTF	TGTGCCAGCAGCTTAGCCGAGACAGTGGGCTATGGCTACACCTTC
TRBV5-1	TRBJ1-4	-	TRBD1	CASKRTGSNEKLFF	TGCGCCAGCAAGAGGACAGGGAGTAATGAAAAACTGTTTTTT
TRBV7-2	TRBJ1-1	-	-	CASSLDILRAGTNEAFF	TGTGCCAGCAGCTTAGATATTTTGAGGGCAGGCACGAATGAAGCTTTCTTT
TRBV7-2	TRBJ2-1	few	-	CASSLDGEYNEQFF	TGTGCCAGCAGCTTAGACGGAGAATACAATGAGCAGTTCTTC
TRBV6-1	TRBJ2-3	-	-	CASSELAGWRADTQYF	TGTGCCAGCAGTGAATTGGCAGGGTGGAGGGCAGATACGCAGTATTTT
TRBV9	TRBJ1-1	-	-	CASSVGIQENTEAFF	TGTGCCAGCAGCGTAGGGATACAGGAGAACACTGAAGCTTTCTTT
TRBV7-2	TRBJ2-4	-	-	CASSLARRRPGAKNIQYF	TGTGCCAGCAGCTTAGCCCGCCGTAGGCCTGGGGCCAAAAACATTCAGTACTTC
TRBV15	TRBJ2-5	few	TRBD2	CATSRDGGSSGVLETQYF	TGTGCCACCAGCAGAGATGGAGGCTCTAGCGGGGTCCTGGAGACCCAGTACTTC
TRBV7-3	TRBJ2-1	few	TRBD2	CASSAVASGGLNEQFF	TGTGCCAGCAGCGCCGTGGCTAGCGGGGGGCTCAATGAGCAGTTCTTC
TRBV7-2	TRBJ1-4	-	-	CASRTGTENEKLFF	TGTGCCAGCAGGACGGGGACGGAAAATGAAAAACTGTTTTTT
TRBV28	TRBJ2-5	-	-	CASSPPIKLETQYF	TGTGCCAGCAGTCCCCCTATTAAGTTGGAGACCCAGTACTTC
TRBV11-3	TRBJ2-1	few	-	CASSLGGGDEQFF	TGTGCCAGCAGCTTAGGCGGGGGCGATGAGCAGTTCTTC
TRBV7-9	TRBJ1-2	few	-	CASSSGPLGSYGYTF	TGTGCCAGCAGCTCCGGGCCCCTGGGGTCCTATGGCTACACCTTC
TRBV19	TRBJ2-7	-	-	CASAGGAGTYEQYF	TGTGCCAGCGCAGGAGGGGCAGGCACCTACGAGCAGTACTTC
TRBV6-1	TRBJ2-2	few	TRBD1	CASSSGQGNTGELFF	TGTGCCAGCAGTAGTGGACAGGGGAACACCGGGGAGCTGTTTTTT
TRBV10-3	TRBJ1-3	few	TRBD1	CAISGQGPGNTIYF	TGTGCCATCAGTGGACAGGGTCCTGGAAACACCATATATTTT
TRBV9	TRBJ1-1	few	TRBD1	CASSVAVGTEGNTEAFF	TGTGCCAGCAGCGTAGCGGTTGGGACAGAGGGTAACACTGAAGCTTTCTTT
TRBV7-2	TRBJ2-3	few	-	CASSFGGRNTDTQYF	TGTGCCAGCAGCTTTGGGGGCCGGAACACAGATACGCAGTATTTT
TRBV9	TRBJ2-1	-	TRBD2	CASSVMGGSSYNEQFF	TGTGCCAGCAGCGTAATGGGGGGGAGCTCCTACAATGAGCAGTTCTTC
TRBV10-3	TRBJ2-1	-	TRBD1	CAISNRGRGGEQFF	TGTGCCATCAGTAACAGGGGGCGCGGAGGTGAGCAGTTCTTC
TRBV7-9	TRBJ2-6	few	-	CASPNPSGTSSGANVLTF	TGTGCCAGCCCTAATCCGTCAGGTACGAGCTCTGGGGCCAACGTCCTGACTTTC
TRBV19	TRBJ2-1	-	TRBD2	CASSSTGGADEQFF	TGTGCCAGTAGTTCCACCGGGGGGGCTGATGAGCAGTTCTTC
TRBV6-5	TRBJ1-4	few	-	CASGRVLGEKLFF	TGTGCCAGCGGCAGGGTTCTCGGTGAAAAACTGTTTTTT
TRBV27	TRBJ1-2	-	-	CASSLVPTDGFGYTF	TGTGCCAGCAGTTTAGTTCCAACTGATGGTTTTGGCTACACCTTC
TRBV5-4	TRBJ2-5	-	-	CASSLLPGRARETQYF	TGTGCCAGCAGCTTACTCCCGGGACGAGCTCGGGAGACCCAGTACTTC
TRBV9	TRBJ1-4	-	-	CASSVGRANEKLFF	TGTGCCAGCAGCGTTGGCAGGGCTAATGAAAAACTGTTTTTT
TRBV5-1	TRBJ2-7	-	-	CASSYTGTSSYEQYF	TGCGCCAGCAGCTATACCGGGACGAGCTCCTACGAGCAGTACTTC
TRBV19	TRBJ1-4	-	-	CASKSTSSRNEKLFF	TGTGCCAGTAAGTCGACATCCTCGAGGAATGAAAAACTGTTTTTT
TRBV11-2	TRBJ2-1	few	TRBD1	CASSMGQYNEQFF	TGTGCCAGCAGCATGGGACAGTACAATGAGCAGTTCTTC
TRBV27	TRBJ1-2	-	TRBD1	CASRSQGDGGYTF	TGTGCCAGCAGATCCCAGGGGGACGGTGGCTACACCTTC
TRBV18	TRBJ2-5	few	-	CASSQRGSQETQYF	TGTGCCAGCTCGCAGAGAGGGTCTCAAGAGACCCAGTACTTC